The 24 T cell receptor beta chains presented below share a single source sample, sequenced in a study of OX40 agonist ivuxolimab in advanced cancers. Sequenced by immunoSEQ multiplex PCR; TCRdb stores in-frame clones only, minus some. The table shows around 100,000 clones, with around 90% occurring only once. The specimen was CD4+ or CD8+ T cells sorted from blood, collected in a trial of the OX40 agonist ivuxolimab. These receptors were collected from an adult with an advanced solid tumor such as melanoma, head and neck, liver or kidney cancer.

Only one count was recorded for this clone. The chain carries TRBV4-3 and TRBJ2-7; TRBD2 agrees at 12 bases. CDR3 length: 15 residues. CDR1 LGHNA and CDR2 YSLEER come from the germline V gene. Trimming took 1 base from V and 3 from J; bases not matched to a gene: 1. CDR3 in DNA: TGCGCCAGCAGCCAAGGGACTAGCGGGATCTACGAGCAGTACTTC. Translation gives CASSQGTSGIYEQYF.

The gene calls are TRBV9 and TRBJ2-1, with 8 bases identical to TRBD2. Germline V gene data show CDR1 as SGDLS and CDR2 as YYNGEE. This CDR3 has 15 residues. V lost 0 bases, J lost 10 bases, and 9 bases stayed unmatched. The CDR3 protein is CASSVGDGRVREQFF. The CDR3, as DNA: TGTGCCAGCAGCGTAGGGGACGGGAGGGTCCGGGAGCAGTTCTTC.

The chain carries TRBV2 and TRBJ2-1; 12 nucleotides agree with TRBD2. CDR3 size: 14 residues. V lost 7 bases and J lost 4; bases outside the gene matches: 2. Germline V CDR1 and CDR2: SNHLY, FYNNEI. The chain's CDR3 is CASTGTSGYNEQFF. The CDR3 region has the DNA TGTGCCAGCACAGGGACTAGCGGGTACAATGAGCAGTTCTTC. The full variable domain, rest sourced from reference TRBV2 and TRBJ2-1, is EPEVTQTPSHQVTQMGQEVILRCVPISNHLYFYWYRQILGQKVEFLVSFYNNEISEKSEIFDDQFSVERPDGSNFTLKIRSTKLEDSAMYFCASTGTSGYNEQFFGPGTRLTVL.

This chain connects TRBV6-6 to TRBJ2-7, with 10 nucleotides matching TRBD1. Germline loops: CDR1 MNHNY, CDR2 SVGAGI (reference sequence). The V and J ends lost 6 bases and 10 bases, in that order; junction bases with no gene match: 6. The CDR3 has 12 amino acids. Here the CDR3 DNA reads TGTGCCAGCAGCCCCGGGACAGGGGCCCAGTACTTC. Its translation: CASSPGTGAQYF.

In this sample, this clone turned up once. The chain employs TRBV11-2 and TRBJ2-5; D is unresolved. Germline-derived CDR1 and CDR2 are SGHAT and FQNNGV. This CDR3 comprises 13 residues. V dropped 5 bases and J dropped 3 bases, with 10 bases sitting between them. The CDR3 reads CASSLGGKETQYF. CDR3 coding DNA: TGTGCCAGCAGCCTGGGCGGAAAAGAGACCCAGTACTTC.

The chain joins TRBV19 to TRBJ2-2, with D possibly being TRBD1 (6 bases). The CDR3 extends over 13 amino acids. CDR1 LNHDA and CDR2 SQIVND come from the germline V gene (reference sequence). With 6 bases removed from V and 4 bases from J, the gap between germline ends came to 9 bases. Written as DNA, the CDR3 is TGTGCCAGTAGCCAAGGGGGCACCGGGGAGCTGTTTTTT. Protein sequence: CASSQGGTGELFF.

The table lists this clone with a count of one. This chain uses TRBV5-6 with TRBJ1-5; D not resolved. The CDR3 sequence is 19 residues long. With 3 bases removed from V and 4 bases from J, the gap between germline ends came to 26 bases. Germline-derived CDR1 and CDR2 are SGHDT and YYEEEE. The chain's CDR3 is CASSYGRIMGIEWNQPQHF. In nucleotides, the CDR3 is TGTGCCAGCAGCTATGGACGGATTATGGGAATAGAGTGGAATCAGCCCCAGCATTTT.

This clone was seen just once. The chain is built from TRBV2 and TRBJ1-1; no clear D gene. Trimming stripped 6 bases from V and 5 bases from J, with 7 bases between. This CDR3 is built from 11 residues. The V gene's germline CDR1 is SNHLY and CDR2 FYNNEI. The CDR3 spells CASRQQTEAFF. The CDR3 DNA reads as TGTGCCAGCAGACAGCAGACTGAAGCTTTCTTT.

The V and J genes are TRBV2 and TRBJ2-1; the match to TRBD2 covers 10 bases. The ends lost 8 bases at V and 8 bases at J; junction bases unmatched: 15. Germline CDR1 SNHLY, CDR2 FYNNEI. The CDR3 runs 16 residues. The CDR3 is CASRERELAGEDEQFF. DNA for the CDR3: TGTGCCAGCCGCGAGAGGGAGCTAGCGGGAGAGGATGAGCAGTTCTTC.

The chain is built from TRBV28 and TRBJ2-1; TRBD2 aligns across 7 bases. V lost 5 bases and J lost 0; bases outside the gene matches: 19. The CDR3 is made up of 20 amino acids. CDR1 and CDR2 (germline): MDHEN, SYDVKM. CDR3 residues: CASSQFPGGSPRPSYNEQFF. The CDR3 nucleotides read TGTGCCAGCAGTCAATTTCCGGGAGGCAGTCCCAGACCCTCCTACAATGAGCAGTTCTTC.

CDR3 residues: CASSIRTVSYGYTF. CDR3 in DNA: TGTGCCAGCAGTATTAGGACAGTTTCCTATGGCTACACCTTC. The chain employs TRBV2 and TRBJ1-2; TRBD1 is a possible D gene (6 bases). The V gene lost 5 bases and the J gene lost 4 bases, with 14 bases spanning the gap. The CDR3 has 14 residues. Germline values: CDR1 SNHLY, CDR2 FYNNEI.

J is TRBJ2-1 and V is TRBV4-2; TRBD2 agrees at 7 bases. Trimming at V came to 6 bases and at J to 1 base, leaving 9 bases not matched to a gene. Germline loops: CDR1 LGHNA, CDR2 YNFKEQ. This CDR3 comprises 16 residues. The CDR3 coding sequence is TGTGCCAGCAGTCTCGATGGAGCGGGATCCTACAATGAGCAGTTCTTC. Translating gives CASSLDGAGSYNEQFF.

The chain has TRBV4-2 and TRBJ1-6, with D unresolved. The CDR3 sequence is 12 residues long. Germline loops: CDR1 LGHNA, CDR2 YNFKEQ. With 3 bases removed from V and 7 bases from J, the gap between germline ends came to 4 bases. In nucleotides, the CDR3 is TGTGCCAGCAGCCATCAAAATTCACCCCTCCACTTT. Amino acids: CASSHQNSPLHF.

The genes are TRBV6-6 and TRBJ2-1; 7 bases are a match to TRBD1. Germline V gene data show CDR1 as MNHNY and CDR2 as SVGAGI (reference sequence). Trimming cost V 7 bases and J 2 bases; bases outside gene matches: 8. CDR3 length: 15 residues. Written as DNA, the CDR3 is TGTGCCAGCATCAAACAGGGGCCCCCCTACAATGAGCAGTTCTTC. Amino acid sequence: CASIKQGPPYNEQFF.

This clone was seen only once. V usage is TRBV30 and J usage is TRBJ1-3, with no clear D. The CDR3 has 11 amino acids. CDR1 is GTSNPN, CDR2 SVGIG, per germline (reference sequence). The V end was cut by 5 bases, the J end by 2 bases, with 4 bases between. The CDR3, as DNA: TGTGCCTGGGCGACTGGAAACACCATATATTTT. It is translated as CAWATGNTIYF.

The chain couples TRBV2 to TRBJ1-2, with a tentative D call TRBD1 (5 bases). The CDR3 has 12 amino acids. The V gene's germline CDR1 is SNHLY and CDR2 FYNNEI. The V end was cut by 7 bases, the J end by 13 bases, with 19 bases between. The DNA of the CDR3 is TGTGCCAGCAAGACGACAGTGCTTGCTTCCACCTTC. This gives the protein CASKTTVLASTF. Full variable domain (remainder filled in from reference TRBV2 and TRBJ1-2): EPEVTQTPSHQVTQMGQEVILRCVPISNHLYFYWYRQILGQKVEFLVSFYNNEISEKSEIFDDQFSVERPDGSNFTLKIRSTKLEDSAMYFCASKTTVLASTFGSGTRLTVV.

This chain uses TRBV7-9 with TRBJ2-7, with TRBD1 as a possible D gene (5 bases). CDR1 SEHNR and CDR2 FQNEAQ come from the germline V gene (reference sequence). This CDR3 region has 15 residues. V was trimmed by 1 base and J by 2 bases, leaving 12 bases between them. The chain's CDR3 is CASSLVGAPTYEQYF. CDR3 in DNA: TGTGCCAGCAGCTTAGTAGGGGCCCCCACCTACGAGCAGTACTTC.

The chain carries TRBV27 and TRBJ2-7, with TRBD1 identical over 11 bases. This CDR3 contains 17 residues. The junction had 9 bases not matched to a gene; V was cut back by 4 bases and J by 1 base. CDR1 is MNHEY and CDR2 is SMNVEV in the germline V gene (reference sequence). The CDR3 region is CASSSLPGQGVSYEQYF. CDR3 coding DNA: TGTGCCAGCAGTTCGTTACCGGGACAGGGGGTTTCCTACGAGCAGTACTTC.

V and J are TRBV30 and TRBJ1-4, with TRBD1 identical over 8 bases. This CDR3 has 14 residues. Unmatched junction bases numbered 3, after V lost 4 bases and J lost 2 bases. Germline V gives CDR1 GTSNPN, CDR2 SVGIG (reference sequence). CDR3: CAWNGQGTNEKLFF. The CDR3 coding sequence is TGTGCCTGGAACGGACAGGGCACTAATGAAAAACTGTTTTTT.

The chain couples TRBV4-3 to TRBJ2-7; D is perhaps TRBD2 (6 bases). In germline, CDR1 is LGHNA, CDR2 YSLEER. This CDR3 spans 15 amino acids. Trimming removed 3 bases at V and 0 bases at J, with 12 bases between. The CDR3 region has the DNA TGCGCCAGCAGCCAGGGGGGACTGGCCTCCTACGAGCAGTACTTC. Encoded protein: CASSQGGLASYEQYF.

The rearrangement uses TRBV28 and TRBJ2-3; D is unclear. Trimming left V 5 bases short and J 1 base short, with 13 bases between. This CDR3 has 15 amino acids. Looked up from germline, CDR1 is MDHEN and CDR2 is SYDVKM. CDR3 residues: CASSPRTPRTDTQYF. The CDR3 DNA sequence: TGTGCCAGCAGTCCCCGGACCCCCCGCACAGATACGCAGTATTTT. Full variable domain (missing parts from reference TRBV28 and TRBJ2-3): DVKVTQSSRYLVKRTGEKVFLECVQDMDHENMFWYRQDPGLGLRLIYFSYDVKMKEKGDIPEGYSVSREKKERFSLILESASTNQTSMYLCASSPRTPRTDTQYFGPGTRLTVL.

The CDR3 DNA sequence: TGTGCCAGCAGCCTTGGGGACAGTAGGAACACCGGGGAGCTGTTTTTT. Translating gives CASSLGDSRNTGELFF. The V gene is TRBV27, the J gene TRBJ2-2, with TRBD1 matching 7 bases. CDR3 length: 16 amino acids. With 6 bases clipped from V and 1 base from J, the junction kept 8 bases outside the gene matches. The germline V gene has CDR1 MNHEY and CDR2 SMNVEV (reference sequence).

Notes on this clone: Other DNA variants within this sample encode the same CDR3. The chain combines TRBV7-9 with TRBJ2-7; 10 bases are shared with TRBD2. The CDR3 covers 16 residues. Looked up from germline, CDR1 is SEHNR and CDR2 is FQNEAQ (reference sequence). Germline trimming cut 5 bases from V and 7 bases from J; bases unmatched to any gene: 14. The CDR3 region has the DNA TGTGCCAGCAGCCGCCGAGGTGGGCTAGCGGGAGTTGAGCAGTACTTC. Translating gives CASSRRGGLAGVEQYF. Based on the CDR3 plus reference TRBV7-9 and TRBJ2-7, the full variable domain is DTGVSQNPRHKITKRGQNVTFRCDPISEHNRLYWYRQTLGQGPEFLTYFQNEAQLEKSRLLSDRFSAERPKGSFSTLEIQRTEQGDSAMYLCASSRRGGLAGVEQYFGPGTRLTVT.

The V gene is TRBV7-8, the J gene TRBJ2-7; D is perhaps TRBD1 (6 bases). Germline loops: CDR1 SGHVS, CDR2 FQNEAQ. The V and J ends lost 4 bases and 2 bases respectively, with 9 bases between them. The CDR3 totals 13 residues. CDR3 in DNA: TGTGCCAGCAGCTCCCGGACAGCCTACGAGCAGTACTTC. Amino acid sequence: CASSSRTAYEQYF.